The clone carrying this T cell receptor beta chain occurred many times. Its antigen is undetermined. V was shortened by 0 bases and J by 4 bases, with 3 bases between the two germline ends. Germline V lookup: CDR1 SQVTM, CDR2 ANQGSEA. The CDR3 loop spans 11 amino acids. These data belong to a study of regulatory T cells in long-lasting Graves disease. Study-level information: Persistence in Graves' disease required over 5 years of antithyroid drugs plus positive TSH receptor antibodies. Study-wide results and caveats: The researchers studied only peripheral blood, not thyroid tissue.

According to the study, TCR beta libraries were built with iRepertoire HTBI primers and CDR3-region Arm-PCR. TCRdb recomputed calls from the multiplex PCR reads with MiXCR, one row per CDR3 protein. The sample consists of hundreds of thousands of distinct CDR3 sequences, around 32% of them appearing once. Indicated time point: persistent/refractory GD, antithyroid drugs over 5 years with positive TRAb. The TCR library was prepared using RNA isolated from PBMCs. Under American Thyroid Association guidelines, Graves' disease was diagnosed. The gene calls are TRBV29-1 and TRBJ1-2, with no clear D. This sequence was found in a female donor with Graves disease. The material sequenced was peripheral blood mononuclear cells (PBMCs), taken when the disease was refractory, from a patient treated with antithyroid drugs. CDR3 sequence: CSVEDLYGYTF. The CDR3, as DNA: TGCAGCGTTGAAGACCTCTATGGCTACACCTTC.